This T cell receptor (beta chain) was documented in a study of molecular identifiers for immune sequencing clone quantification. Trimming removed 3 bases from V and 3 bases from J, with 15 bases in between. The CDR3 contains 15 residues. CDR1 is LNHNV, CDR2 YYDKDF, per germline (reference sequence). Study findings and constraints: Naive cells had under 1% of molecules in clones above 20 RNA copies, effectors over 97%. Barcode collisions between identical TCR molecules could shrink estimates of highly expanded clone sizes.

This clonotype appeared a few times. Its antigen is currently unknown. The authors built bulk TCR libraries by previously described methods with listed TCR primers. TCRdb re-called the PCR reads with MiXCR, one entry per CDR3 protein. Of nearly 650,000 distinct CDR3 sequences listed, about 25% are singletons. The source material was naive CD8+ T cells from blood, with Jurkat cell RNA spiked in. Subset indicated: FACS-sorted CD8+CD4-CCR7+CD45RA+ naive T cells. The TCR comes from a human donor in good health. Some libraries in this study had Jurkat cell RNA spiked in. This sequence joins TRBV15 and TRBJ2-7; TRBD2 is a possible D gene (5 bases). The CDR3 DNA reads TGTGCCACCAGCAGTCTTGGCCACGGGGACTACGAGCAGTACTTC. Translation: CATSSLGHGDYEQYF.